This TCR beta chain is from a study of blood T cell repertoires in COVID-19. Across the whole study: Both acute and convalescent COVID-19 samples were obtained from the United States, Italy and Spain. In each case, the material was cDNA or gDNA derived from T cells, B-cell-depleted T cells, or PBMCs.

Germline V gene data show CDR1 as LNHNV and CDR2 as YYDKDF (reference sequence). The CDR3 is 15 residues long. The V end lost 9 bases, the J end lost 2 bases, and 19 bases lay between the germline ends. The Seattle patients joined while their infection was active and were tracked longitudinally afterward. Generated by immunoSEQ multiplex PCR, the TCRdb table keeps only in-frame clones and is missing some. Of about 150,000 clones listed, roughly four fifths are singletons. The sequenced sample consisted of peripheral blood. This chain joins TRBV15 and TRBJ2-5; D gene ambiguous. The sequence derives from a woman in her fifties or sixties with COVID-19, enrolled during active disease. The chain's CDR3 is CATKLEPYLQETQYF. CDR3 nucleotides: TGTGCCACTAAGCTAGAACCGTACCTTCAAGAGACCCAGTACTTC.